This TCR beta chain was captured in a study of T cells in Graves' hyperthyroidism and ophthalmopathy. Study-wide context: Peripheral blood collection took place at initial diagnosis, before any treatment. Study results and caveats: Most thyroid-expanded clonotypes above 0.001 were also found in blood.

Using RNA transcripts as the source, TCR beta CDR3 regions were amplified. RT-PCR in the first round (using the HTBI primer set) targeted the TCR CDR3. TCRdb re-called the multiplex PCR reads with MiXCR, one entry per CDR3 protein. Among hundreds of thousands of distinct CDR3 sequences listed, 15% to 20% were seen once. Over 18 months, lack of ophthalmopathy progression marked Graves' hyperthyroidism as stable. Uncontrolled infection, other autoimmune disease, pregnancy or lactation disqualified patients from enrolment. The CDR3 contains 15 residues. CDR1 and CDR2 from the germline V gene are SGHVS and FQNEAQ. The V gene lost 2 bases and the J gene lost 1 base, with 11 bases spanning the gap. This clonotype appeared many times. The antigen is not known.

V usage is TRBV7-8 and J usage is TRBJ2-5, with D possibly being TRBD1 (5 bases). Sequencing was done on a sample of blood. This clonotype was sampled from a woman in her twenties or thirties with Graves' hyperthyroidism. CDR3 loop: CASSLQGPSQETQYF. The CDR3 region has the DNA TGTGCCAGCAGCTTACAGGGTCCCTCCCAAGAGACCCAGTACTTC.